This T cell receptor (beta chain) was identified during a study of blood T cell repertoires in COVID-19. About the study: Specimens from acute and convalescent COVID-19 originated in the United States, Italy and Spain. Nucleic acid was either cDNA or gDNA, and it came from T cells, B-cell-depleted T cells, or PBMCs.

Methods used by the authors: Amplification from reference gene primers served as the basis for estimated nucleated cell counts. Measured with immunoSEQ multiplex PCR; TCRdb has only the in-frame clones, and not every one. The V and J calls and the clone size are those of that table, but D and trimming were determined from the DNA. The repertoire includes about 240,000 clones, around four fifths of them detected once, and 1.9% sits in the top ten. The CDR3 spans 16 residues. From germline, CDR1 is MNHNS and CDR2 SASEGT. The V and J ends lost 3 bases and 4 bases, in that order; junction bases with no gene match: 12.

Sequencing was carried out using peripheral blood. The chain is built from TRBV6-1 and TRBJ2-7; 7 bases match TRBD1. The source of this sequence is a man aged 25 to 40 who had recovered from COVID-19. The CDR3 DNA follows: TGTGCCAGCAGTGAGGGTCGCCGGACAGGCCTATACGAGCAGTACTTC. It specifies CASSEGRRTGLYEQYF.